Here is one T cell receptor (beta chain) with its context. The sample comes from a study of blood T cell repertoires in COVID-19. Study details: Acute and convalescent COVID-19 samples came from the United States, Italy and Spain.

The study recruited people aged about 18 to 89 years across around 23 US areas. Clinical history as reported by participants underpinned cohort assignment. Authors' analysis steps: Using reference gene primer amplification, nucleated cell counts were estimated. Assay: immunoSEQ multiplex PCR; the TCRdb copy retains only in-frame clones and omits some. The V and J calls and clone size were taken over from that table, and D and trimming were inferred from the DNA. This sample carries roughly 200,000 clones, about 82% of them seen once, and the ten largest clones take 5% to 7%. This sequence originates from a man between 40 and 49 years old with acute COVID-19. Sequencing was carried out using PBMCs or T cells enriched from blood (not recorded which).

The CDR3 DNA sequence: TGTGCCAGCAGTGGGAGATTGGACACTGAAGCTTTCTTT. This encodes CASSGRLDTEAFF. The chain joins TRBV2 to TRBJ1-1; D unclear. Trimming cost V 4 bases and J 3 bases, with 9 bases left between them. Germline V gene lookup returns CDR1 SNHLY and CDR2 FYNNEI. The CDR3 loop spans 13 amino acids.